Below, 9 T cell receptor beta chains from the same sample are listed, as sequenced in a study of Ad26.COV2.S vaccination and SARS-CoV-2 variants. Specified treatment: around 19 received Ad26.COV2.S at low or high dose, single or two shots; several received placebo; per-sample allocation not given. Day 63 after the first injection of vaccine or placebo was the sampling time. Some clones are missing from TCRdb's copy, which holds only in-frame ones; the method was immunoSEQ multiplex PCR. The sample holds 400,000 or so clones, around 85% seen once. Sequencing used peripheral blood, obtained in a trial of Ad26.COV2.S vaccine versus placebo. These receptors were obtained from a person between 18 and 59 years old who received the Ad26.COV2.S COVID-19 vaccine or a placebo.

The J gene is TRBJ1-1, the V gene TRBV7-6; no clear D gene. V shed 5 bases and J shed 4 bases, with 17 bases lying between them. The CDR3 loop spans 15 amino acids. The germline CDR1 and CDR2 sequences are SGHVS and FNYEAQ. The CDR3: CASSRINGQSTEAFF. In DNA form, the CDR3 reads TGTGCCAGCAGCCGCATAAATGGCCAGAGCACTGAAGCTTTCTTT.

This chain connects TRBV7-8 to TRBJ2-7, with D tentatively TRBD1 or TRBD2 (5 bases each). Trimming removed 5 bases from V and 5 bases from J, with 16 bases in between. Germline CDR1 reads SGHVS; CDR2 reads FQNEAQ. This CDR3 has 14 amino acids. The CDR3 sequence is CASSPGTETNEQYF. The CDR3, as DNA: TGTGCCAGCAGCCCGGGGACCGAGACTAACGAGCAGTACTTC.

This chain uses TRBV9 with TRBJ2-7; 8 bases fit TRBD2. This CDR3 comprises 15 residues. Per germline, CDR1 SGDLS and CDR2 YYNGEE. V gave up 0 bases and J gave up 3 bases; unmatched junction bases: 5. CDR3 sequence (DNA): TGTGCCAGCAGCGTAGGGCGGGGGGCTTACTACGAGCAGTACTTC. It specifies CASSVGRGAYYEQYF. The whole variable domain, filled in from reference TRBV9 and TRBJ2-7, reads DSGVTQTPKHLITATGQRVTLRCSPRSGDLSVYWYQQSLDQGLQFLIQYYNGEERAKGNILERFSAQQFPDLHSELNLSSLELGDSALYFCASSVGRGAYYEQYFGPGTRLTVT.

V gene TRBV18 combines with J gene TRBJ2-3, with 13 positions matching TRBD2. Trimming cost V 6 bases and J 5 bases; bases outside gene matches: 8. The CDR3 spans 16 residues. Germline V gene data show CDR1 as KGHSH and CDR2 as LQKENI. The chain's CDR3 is CASSLTSGGAKDTQYF. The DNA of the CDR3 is TGTGCCAGCTCCCTTACTAGCGGGGGGGCCAAAGATACGCAGTATTTT.

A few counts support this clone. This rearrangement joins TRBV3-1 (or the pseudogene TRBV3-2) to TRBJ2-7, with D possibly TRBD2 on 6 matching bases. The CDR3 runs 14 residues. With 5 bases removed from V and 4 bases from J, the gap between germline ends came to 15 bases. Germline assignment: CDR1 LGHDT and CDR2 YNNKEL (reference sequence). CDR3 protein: CASSFGGGAYEQYF. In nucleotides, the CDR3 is TGTGCCAGCAGCTTTGGCGGCGGGGCTTACGAGCAGTACTTC.

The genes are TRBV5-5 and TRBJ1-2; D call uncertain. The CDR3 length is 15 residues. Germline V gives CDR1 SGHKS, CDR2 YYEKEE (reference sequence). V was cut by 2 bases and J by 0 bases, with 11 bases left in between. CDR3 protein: CASSLSPGANYGYTF. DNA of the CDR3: TGTGCCAGCAGCTTATCTCCAGGAGCTAACTATGGCTACACCTTC. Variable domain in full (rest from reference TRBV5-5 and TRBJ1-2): DAGVTQSPTHLIKTRGQQVTLRCSPISGHKSVSWYQQVLGQGPQFIFQYYEKEERGRGNFPDRFSARQFPNYSSELNVNALLLGDSALYLCASSLSPGANYGYTFGSGTRLTVV.

CDR3 loop: CASSIRANYGYTF. The CDR3, as DNA: TGTGCCAGTAGTATCAGAGCTAACTATGGCTACACCTTC. The chain employs TRBV19 and TRBJ1-2; D unresolved. The germline V and J ends were trimmed by 3 bases and 0 bases, with 5 bases remaining between them. The CDR3 runs to 13 residues. Germline loops: CDR1 LNHDA, CDR2 SQIVND (reference sequence).

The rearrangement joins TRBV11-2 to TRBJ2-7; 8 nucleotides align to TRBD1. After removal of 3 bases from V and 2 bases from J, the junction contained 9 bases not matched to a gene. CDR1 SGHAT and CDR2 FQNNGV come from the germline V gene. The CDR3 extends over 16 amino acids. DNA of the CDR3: TGTGCCAGCAGCTTTCAAGTCACAGGGGGTCCCTACGAGCAGTACTTC. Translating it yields CASSFQVTGGPYEQYF.

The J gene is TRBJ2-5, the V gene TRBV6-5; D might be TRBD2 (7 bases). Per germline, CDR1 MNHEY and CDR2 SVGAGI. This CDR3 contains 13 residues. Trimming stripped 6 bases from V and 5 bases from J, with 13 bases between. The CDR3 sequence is CASRAGAWETQYF. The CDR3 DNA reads TGTGCCAGCAGGGCGGGGGCGTGGGAGACCCAGTACTTC.